These 16 T cell receptor beta chains share one sample of origin, sequenced in a study of shared clonotypes between healthy human individuals. Method: immunoSEQ multiplex PCR; TCRdb's copy keeps in-frame clones and lacks some. Of about 680,000 clones detected, just over 90% appear once; the ten largest clones hold 24%. As defined, naive CD8 cells were CD45RO-negative and positively selected for CCR7, with terminally differentiated effector memory CD45RA+ cells excluded. The specimen was naive CD8+ T cells sorted from blood. These receptors all come from a man aged 30-40 years in good health.

Written as DNA, the CDR3 is TGTGCCAGCAGGTCAACCCGGGTAACCGCGGATTATAGCAATCAGCCCCAGCATTTT. Amino acids: CASRSTRVTADYSNQPQHF. The genes are TRBV28 and TRBJ1-5; D unresolved. This CDR3 is 19 amino acids long. The V gene's germline CDR1 is MDHEN and CDR2 SYDVKM. The V end was cut by 6 bases, the J end by 0 bases, with 24 bases between.

CDR3: CASSVVWDSKYNEQFF. For the CDR3, the DNA is TGTGCCAGCAGTGTCGTTTGGGACAGTAAATACAATGAGCAGTTCTTC. The V call is TRBV6-4, the J call TRBJ2-1, with 7 bases that match TRBD1. V was clipped by 4 bases and J by 4 bases; unmatched bases: 10. This CDR3 comprises 16 residues. Germline CDR1 reads MRHNA; CDR2 reads SNTAGT.

This sequence joins TRBV6-1 and TRBJ2-7, with TRBD1 matching over 7 bases. Germline CDR1 MNHNS, CDR2 SASEGT. The CDR3 is 15 residues long. Trimming took 4 bases from V and 3 from J; bases not matched to a gene: 9. The CDR3 DNA is TGTGCCAGCAGTGGGTACGGGACAGAGTACTACGAGCAGTACTTC. Translated: CASSGYGTEYYEQYF.

This rearrangement joins TRBV28 to TRBJ2-5, with TRBD1 matching over 12 bases. J was trimmed by 5 bases and V by 8 bases; bases with no gene match: 9. The CDR3 runs to 15 residues. CDR1 and CDR2 (germline): MDHEN, SYDVKM. CDR3 DNA: TGTGCCAGCCTGAAATGGGACAGGGGGCATGAGACCCAGTACTTC. Protein sequence: CASLKWDRGHETQYF.

The chain combines TRBV6-5 with TRBJ2-7; weak D call: TRBD1 (6 bases). Germline loops: CDR1 MNHEY, CDR2 SVGAGI. Trimming stripped 2 bases from V and 3 bases from J, with 8 bases between. The CDR3 totals 13 residues. CDR3 protein: CASSYAGVYEQYF. The CDR3 DNA is TGTGCCAGCAGTTACGCAGGGGTCTACGAGCAGTACTTC.

The rearrangement uses TRBV11-2 and TRBJ2-1; 8 bases agree with TRBD1. Losses at the gene ends were 5 bases for V and 5 bases for J; bases not matched to a gene: 8. Per germline, CDR1 SGHAT and CDR2 FQNNGV. The CDR3 spans 15 residues. In DNA form, the CDR3 reads TGTGCCAGCAGCCCCGGACAGGGATACGACAATGAGCAGTTCTTC. This translates into CASSPGQGYDNEQFF.

The CDR3 here is CASSFLAASSYEQYF. In DNA form, the CDR3 reads TGTGCCAGCAGTTTCTTAGCGGCGAGCTCCTACGAGCAGTACTTC. The gene calls are TRBV27 and TRBJ2-7; D is possibly TRBD2 (6 bases). The ends were cut back, 3 bases at V and 0 bases at J, with 12 bases in the middle. Germline V gives CDR1 MNHEY, CDR2 SMNVEV (reference sequence). This CDR3 is built from 15 residues.

The chain combines TRBV27 with TRBJ2-1; D unresolved. CDR3 length: 11 amino acids. Per the germline V gene, CDR1 is MNHEY and CDR2 is SMNVEV (reference sequence). Trimming took off 11 bases at V and 0 bases at J, with 5 bases between the two ends. In DNA, the CDR3 is TGTGCCGCCAGCTCCTACAATGAGCAGTTCTTC. The encoded protein is CAASSYNEQFF.

The chain joins TRBV12-5 to TRBJ2-1; TRBD1 might be the D (6 bases). The germline CDR1 and CDR2 sequences are LGHNT and FRNRAP. The CDR3 runs to 15 residues. Trimming stripped 6 bases from V and 4 bases from J, with 16 bases between. In DNA form, the CDR3 reads TGTGCTAGTGGGCCAGGGCAGGGGAGATACAATGAGCAGTTCTTC. It yields the protein CASGPGQGRYNEQFF.

V usage is TRBV5-5 and J usage is TRBJ2-1, with D possibly being TRBD2 (6 bases). CDR1 and CDR2 from the germline V gene are SGHKS and YYEKEE (reference sequence). This CDR3 has 16 amino acids. Trimming removed 7 bases at V and 9 bases at J, with 26 bases between. CDR3 sequence reads: CASWGTLTGSRLEQFF. CDR3 sequence (DNA): TGTGCCAGCTGGGGGACTTTAACGGGATCGCGGCTTGAGCAGTTCTTC.

J is TRBJ2-7 and V is TRBV5-1; D unclear. Trimming took off 6 bases at V and 1 base at J, with 14 bases between the two ends. The CDR3 runs 14 residues. From germline, CDR1 is SGHRS and CDR2 YFSETQ. CDR3 protein: CASTSLGRSYEQYF. The DNA of the CDR3 is TGCGCCAGCACCTCTCTGGGAAGATCCTACGAGCAGTACTTC.

The V and J genes are TRBV19 and TRBJ2-2; possibly TRBD2 for D (5 bases). Per the germline V gene, CDR1 is LNHDA and CDR2 is SQIVND (reference sequence). The length of the CDR3 is 18 residues. Trimming pared 3 bases from V and 4 bases from J, leaving 21 bases between. Here the CDR3 reads CASSILLRRSRGTGELFF. The CDR3 region has the DNA TGTGCCAGTAGTATTTTGCTGAGACGATCCCGGGGCACCGGGGAGCTGTTTTTT.

This chain uses TRBV27 with TRBJ2-3; 7 bases are shared with TRBD2. The germline CDR1 and CDR2 sequences are MNHEY and SMNVEV (reference sequence). After removal of 2 bases from V and 1 base from J, the junction contained 3 bases not matched to a gene. The CDR3 has 15 amino acids. CDR3 residues: CASSLGLGGTDTQYF. The CDR3 region has the DNA TGTGCCAGCAGTTTAGGACTAGGAGGCACAGATACGCAGTATTTT.

This rearrangement joins TRBV5-6 to TRBJ1-1; D call uncertain. V shed 1 base and J shed 0 bases, with 10 bases lying between them. Germline V gives CDR1 SGHDT, CDR2 YYEEEE. The CDR3 sequence is 15 residues long. CDR3 nucleotides: TGTGCCAGCAGCTTGTCTTACGGGATGAACACTGAAGCTTTCTTT. It encodes CASSLSYGMNTEAFF.

This clone appeared once. This sample also contains other DNA sequences that code for the same CDR3. The chain combines TRBV25-1 with TRBJ2-2; no reliable D call. This CDR3 has 12 amino acids. V lost 0 bases to trimming and J lost 6 bases, with 2 bases between them. Looked up from germline, CDR1 is MGHDK and CDR2 is SYGVNS. This chain's CDR3 is CASSEYSGELFF. DNA of the CDR3: TGTGCCAGCAGTGAATATTCCGGGGAGCTGTTTTTT.

The CDR3 reads CASSEGESFGPRAKNIQYF. The CDR3 nucleotides read TGTGCCAGCAGTGAAGGGGAGTCGTTTGGGCCGAGGGCCAAAAACATTCAGTACTTC. V and J are TRBV6-1 and TRBJ2-4; tentatively, D is TRBD2 (5 bases). Trimming shortened V by 1 base and J by 1 base, and 20 bases separated the two germline ends. The CDR3 length is 19 residues. In germline, CDR1 is MNHNS, CDR2 SASEGT.